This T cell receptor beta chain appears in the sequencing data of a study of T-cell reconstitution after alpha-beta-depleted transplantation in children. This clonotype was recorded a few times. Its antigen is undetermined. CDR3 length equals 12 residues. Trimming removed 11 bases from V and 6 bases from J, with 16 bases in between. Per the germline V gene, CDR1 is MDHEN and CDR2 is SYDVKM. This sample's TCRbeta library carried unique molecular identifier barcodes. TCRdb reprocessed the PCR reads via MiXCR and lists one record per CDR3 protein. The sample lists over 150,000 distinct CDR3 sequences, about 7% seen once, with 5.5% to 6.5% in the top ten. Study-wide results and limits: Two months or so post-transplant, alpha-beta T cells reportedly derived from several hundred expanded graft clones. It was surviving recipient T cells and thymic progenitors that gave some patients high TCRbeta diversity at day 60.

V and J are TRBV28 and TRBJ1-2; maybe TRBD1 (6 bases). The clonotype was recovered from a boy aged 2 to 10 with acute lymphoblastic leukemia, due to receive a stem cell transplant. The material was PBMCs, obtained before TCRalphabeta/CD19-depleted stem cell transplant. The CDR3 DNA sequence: TGTGCCGGACGTACAGGGTCCCATGGCTACACCTTC. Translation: CAGRTGSHGYTF.